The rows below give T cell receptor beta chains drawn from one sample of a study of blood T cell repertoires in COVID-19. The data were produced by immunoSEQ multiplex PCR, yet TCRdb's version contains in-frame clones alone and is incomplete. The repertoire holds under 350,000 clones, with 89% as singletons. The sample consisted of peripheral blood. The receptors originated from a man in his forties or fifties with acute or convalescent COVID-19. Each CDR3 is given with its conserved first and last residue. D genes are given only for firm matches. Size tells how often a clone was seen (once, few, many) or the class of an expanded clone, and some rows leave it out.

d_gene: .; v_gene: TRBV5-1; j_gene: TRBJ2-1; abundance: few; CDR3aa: CASSLGAWESSYNEQFF; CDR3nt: TGCGCCAGCAGCTTGGGGGCGTGGGAGAGCTCCTACAATGAGCAGTTCTTC
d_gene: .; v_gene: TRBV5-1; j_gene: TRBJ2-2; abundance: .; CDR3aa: CASSLEGHNTGELFF; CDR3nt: TGCGCCAGCAGCTTGGAAGGACACAACACCGGGGAGCTGTTTTTT
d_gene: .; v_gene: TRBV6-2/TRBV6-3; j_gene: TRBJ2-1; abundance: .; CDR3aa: CASSPRTDYNEQFF; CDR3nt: TGTGCCAGCAGCCCCCGGACAGACTACAATGAGCAGTTCTTC
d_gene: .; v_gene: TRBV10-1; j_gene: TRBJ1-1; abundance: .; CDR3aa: CASSKQGSEAFF; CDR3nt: TGCGCCAGCAGCAAACAGGGATCTGAAGCTTTCTTT
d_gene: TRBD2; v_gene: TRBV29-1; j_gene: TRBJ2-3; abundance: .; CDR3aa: CSVERTSTDTQYF; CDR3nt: TGCAGCGTTGAAAGGACTAGTACAGATACGCAGTATTTT
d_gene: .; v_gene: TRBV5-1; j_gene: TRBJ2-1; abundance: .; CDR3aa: CASSWETDYNEQFF; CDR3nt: TGCGCCAGCAGCTGGGAGACGGACTACAATGAGCAGTTCTTC
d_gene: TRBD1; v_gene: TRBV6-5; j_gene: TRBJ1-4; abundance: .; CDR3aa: CASRPGTGDEKLFF; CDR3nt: TGTGCCAGCAGGCCCGGGACAGGGGATGAAAAACTGTTTTTT
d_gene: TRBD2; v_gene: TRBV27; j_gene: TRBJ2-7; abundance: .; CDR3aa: CASSPSSGLYSYEQYF; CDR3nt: TGTGCCAGCAGCCCTTCTAGCGGCCTTTACTCCTACGAGCAGTACTTC
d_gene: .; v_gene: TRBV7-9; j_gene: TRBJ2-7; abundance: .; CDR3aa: CASSRLGGSSYEQYF; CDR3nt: TGTGCCAGCAGTCGCCTAGGGGGAAGCTCCTACGAGCAGTACTTC
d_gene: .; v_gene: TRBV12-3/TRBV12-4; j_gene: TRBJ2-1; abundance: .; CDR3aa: CASSLTTSREQFF; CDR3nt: TGTGCCAGCAGTTTAACCACTAGCCGTGAGCAGTTCTTC
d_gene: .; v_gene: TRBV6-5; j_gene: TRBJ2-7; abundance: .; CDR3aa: CASLDGHYEQYF; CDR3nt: TGTGCCAGCCTGGACGGACACTACGAGCAGTACTTC
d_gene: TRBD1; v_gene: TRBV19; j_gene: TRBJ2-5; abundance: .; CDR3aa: CASSIDRTGREETQYF; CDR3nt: TGTGCCAGTAGTATAGATAGGACAGGGCGAGAAGAGACCCAGTACTTC
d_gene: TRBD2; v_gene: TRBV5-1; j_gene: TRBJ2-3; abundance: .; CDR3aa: CASSVQTSGGGRDTQYF; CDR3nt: TGCGCCAGCAGCGTACAAACTAGCGGGGGAGGAAGAGATACGCAGTATTTT
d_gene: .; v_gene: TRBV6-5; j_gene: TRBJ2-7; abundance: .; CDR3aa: CASSPPGRDGQYF; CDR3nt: TGTGCCAGCAGCCCACCAGGGCGGGACGGGCAGTACTTC
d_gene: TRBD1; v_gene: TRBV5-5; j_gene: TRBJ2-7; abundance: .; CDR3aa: CASSSRDRVWGHEQYF; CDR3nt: TGTGCCAGCAGCTCCCGGGACAGGGTTTGGGGGCACGAGCAGTACTTC
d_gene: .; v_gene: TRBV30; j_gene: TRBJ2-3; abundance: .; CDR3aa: CAWSVRGRARLDTQYF; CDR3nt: TGTGCCTGGAGTGTACGGGGAAGGGCCCGTTTGGATACGCAGTATTTT
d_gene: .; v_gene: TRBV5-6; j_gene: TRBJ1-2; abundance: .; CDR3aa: CASSFGGVDGYTF; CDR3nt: TGTGCCAGCAGCTTCGGAGGCGTCGATGGCTACACCTTC